Listed below are T cell receptor beta chains from one sample, sequenced in a study of T cells in Graves' hyperthyroidism and ophthalmopathy. TCRdb re-called the multiplex PCR reads with MiXCR, one entry per CDR3 protein. This repertoire shows about 660,000 distinct CDR3 sequences, 45% found once; its top ten account for roughly 7.2%. Sequenced input: peripheral blood or thyroid tissue (not recorded which). The source is an adult man with Graves' disease, either hyperthyroidism or ophthalmopathy (not recorded which). CDR3s leave out the opening cysteine and the closing phenylalanine or tryptophan.

>TRBJ2-5|TRBV14
ASSHRGAGGQETQY
>TRBJ1-2|TRBV9
ASSGINRGIYGYT
>TRBJ1-6|TRBV20-1
SARDPQGRNSPLH
>TRBJ1-1|TRBV2
ASSEGANAGTEAF
>TRBJ1-1|TRBV10-3
AISDSGLVNTEAF
>TRBJ2-2|TRBV12-3/TRBV12-4
ASTKGGLNTGELF
>TRBJ2-2|TRBV2
ASKGYGELF
>TRBJ1-1|TRBV7-9
AWTRDRNTEAF
>TRBJ1-2|TRBV25-1
ASSEEGDSLYGYT
>TRBJ1-2|TRBV19
ASSRLYGYT
>TRBJ2-7|TRBV6-5
ASSYSYGLEVEQY
>TRBJ1-5|TRBV24-1
AASGRGGDQPQH
>TRBJ1-1|TRBV7-8
ASSITTGTSEAF
>TRBJ2-7|TRBV10-3
ATRREGEQY
>TRBJ1-1|TRBV6-1
ASSSLTDATEAF
>TRBJ1-1|TRBV7-8
ASSPEQILNTEAF
>TRBJ2-6|TRBV29-1
SVSTGANVLT
>TRBJ1-1|TRBV24-1
ATSERGTSEAF
>TRBJ1-5|TRBV10-3
AISPGTANSNQPQH
>TRBJ1-1|TRBV5-1
ASRVGTDTF
>TRBJ1-6|TRBV7-9
ASSPDSGSPLH
>TRBJ1-6|TRBV5-1
ASSLDPGQGNSPLH
>TRBJ1-1|TRBV12-3/TRBV12-4
ASSLKGARNTEAF
>TRBJ2-5|TRBV7-9
ASSPQGKPQY
>TRBJ2-2|TRBV25-1
ASSPDPTSVANTGELF
>TRBJ1-2|TRBV20-1
SAMLLRTPNYGYT
>TRBJ1-1|TRBV12-3/TRBV12-4
ASTTTGAGGGNTEAF
>TRBJ1-6|TRBV6-5
ASSYSSTAVSPLH
>TRBJ2-7|TRBV7-2
ASSSGPLNSYEQY
>TRBJ2-7|TRBV7-6
ASSLGVSYEQY
>TRBJ2-7|TRBV5-4
ASSPRDGYYEQY
>TRBJ1-2|TRBV25-1
AGTGISGYT
>TRBJ1-4|TRBV5-5
ASSLGQSELF
>TRBJ2-7|TRBV10-3
AIEGQGTAYEQY
>TRBJ1-5|TRBV2
ASSRMLSGNQPQH
>TRBJ1-2|TRBV13
ASTSGLNYGYT
>TRBJ2-7|TRBV5-1
ASRKLAGPYEQY
>TRBJ2-6|TRBV19
ASSILGSGPSGANVLT
>TRBJ2-7|TRBV2
ASSPPPYEQY
>TRBJ1-4|TRBV2
ASSSEHQGSWEKLF
>TRBJ2-7|TRBV7-9
ASSQDTGSGEQY
>TRBJ2-7|TRBV7-2
ASSLVGSFYSYEQY
>TRBJ1-1|TRBV24-1
ATSESARGRTEAF
>TRBJ1-1|TRBV25-1
ASTATGGEAF
>TRBJ1-5|TRBV20-1
SARDLRIGGGVGNQPQH
>TRBJ1-1|TRBV25-1
ASTDRATEAF
>TRBJ1-4|TRBV2
ASSPAGGVNEKLF
>TRBJ1-5|TRBV29-1
SVEDDAGPQH
>TRBJ2-7|TRBV29-1
SVVAPRDRGDYEQY
>TRBJ2-2|TRBV29-1
SVVVEEQNTGELF
>TRBJ1-1|TRBV20-1
REGLPDTEAF
>TRBJ2-7|TRBV7-2
ASSRVGQGFFEQY
>TRBJ1-5|TRBV25-1
ASSPQAMRRSTDQPQH
>TRBJ1-2|TRBV7-2
ASSQGQGLGCT
>TRBJ2-7|TRBV24-1
ATSDKAEQY
>TRBJ1-2|TRBV12-3/TRBV12-4
ASTTGYGYT
>TRBJ1-2|TRBV7-9
ASSPGRRGGGYGYT